Each of the 27 T cell receptor beta chains below was sequenced from the same sample in a study of metastatic and nonmetastatic thyroid tumors (dated by TCRdb to 2020 to 2022). None of the patients had been given any treatment before thyroid surgery. Libraries were made using PCR. The reads were generated on an Illumina HiSeq 4000. TCRdb handled the public reads itself, with Q25 trimming in fastp and clone calling in MiXCR, and kept productive beta chains. For this sample the table gives some 18,000 clones, of which 37% were detected only once. Together, the top ten hold roughly 25% of the sample. Material: tumor tissue. The receptors originated from a female donor with papillary thyroid cancer or a benign thyroid nodule (not recorded which). Some clones in this sample may be carry-over from other donors' samples.

This chain uses TRBV5-1 with TRBJ2-7; 7 positions match TRBD2. CDR1 and CDR2 from the germline V gene are SGHRS and YFSETQ. Trimming cost V 2 bases and J 2 bases; bases outside gene matches: 4. The CDR3 consists of 14 residues. The CDR3 loop reads CASSFTGGTYEQYF. The DNA for the CDR3 is TGCGCCAGCAGCTTTACGGGAGGAACCTACGAGCAGTACTTC.

This clone was seen a single time. This chain uses TRBV20-1 with TRBJ1-3; no definite D call. CDR1 is DFQATT, CDR2 SNEGSKA, per germline (reference sequence). This CDR3 has 10 amino acids. V lost 5 bases, J lost 4 bases, and 3 bases lay in between. CDR3 amino acids: CSAEGNTIYF. In DNA form, the CDR3 reads TGCAGTGCTGAAGGAAACACCATATATTTT.

The genes are TRBV4-1 and TRBJ2-7, with 8 bases that match TRBD2. The CDR3 runs 18 residues. J was trimmed by 5 bases and V by 0 bases; bases with no gene match: 15. CDR1 MGHRA and CDR2 YSYEKL come from the germline V gene. CDR3 sequence reads: CASSQDPGLGSGNDEQYF. For the CDR3, the DNA is TGCGCCAGCAGCCAAGACCCTGGGTTGGGTAGCGGGAACGACGAGCAGTACTTC.

The chain has TRBV20-1 and TRBJ2-1; TRBD2 matches 13 bases. Germline CDR1 and CDR2: DFQATT and SNEGSKA (reference sequence). This CDR3 comprises 16 residues. Germline trimming cut 6 bases from V and 6 bases from J; bases unmatched to any gene: 11. As DNA, the CDR3 is TGCAGTGCCCGCTTATCGGGACTAGCGGGGCCCAATGAGCAGTTCTTC. Its protein is CSARLSGLAGPNEQFF.

This sequence joins TRBV20-1 and TRBJ1-1; maybe TRBD1 (6 bases). This CDR3 comprises 13 residues. Germline V gene data show CDR1 as DFQATT and CDR2 as SNEGSKA (reference sequence). V was shortened by 2 bases and J by 6 bases, with 13 bases between the two germline ends. Here the CDR3 DNA reads TGCAGTGCTAGAACTATCGGGGGGCCTGAAGCTTTCTTT. Residues: CSARTIGGPEAFF.

V and J are TRBV5-1 and TRBJ2-3, with 12 bases fitting TRBD2. J gave up 2 bases and V 5 bases, and 3 bases lay outside the gene matches. Germline V gene data show CDR1 as SGHRS and CDR2 as YFSETQ. There are 15 residues in the CDR3. CDR3 DNA sequence: TGCGCCAGCAGACTAGCGGGAGGTTTCACAGATACGCAGTATTTT. This gives the protein CASRLAGGFTDTQYF.

J is TRBJ2-7 and V is TRBV3-1; D perhaps matches TRBD1 (6 bases). Germline CDR1 LGHDT, CDR2 YNNKEL (reference sequence). V shed 6 bases and J shed 4 bases, with 10 bases lying between them. The CDR3 covers 12 residues. The CDR3 DNA reads TGTGCCAGCAGTCGGACAGTATACGAGCAGTACTTC. The encoded protein is CASSRTVYEQYF.

This clone was picked up a small number of times. The V gene is TRBV28, the J gene TRBJ2-7, with 8 nucleotides matching TRBD1. The CDR3 has 16 amino acids. V shed 5 bases, J shed 5 bases, and the junction held 14 bases outside the gene matches. Germline V gene lookup returns CDR1 MDHEN and CDR2 SYDVKM. The CDR3 DNA is TGTGCCAGCAGTCCAGATCGACAGGGGTCCGGCGACGAGCAGTACTTC. Translating it yields CASSPDRQGSGDEQYF.

The rearrangement uses TRBV5-1 and TRBJ2-1, with 9 bases matching TRBD2. V lost 7 bases to trimming and J lost 4 bases; unmatched junction nucleotides: 6. CDR3 length: 14 residues. CDR1 and CDR2 (germline): SGHRS, YFSETQ. The CDR3 loop reads CASSSAGGYNEQFF. For the CDR3, the DNA is TGCGCCAGCTCCTCTGCGGGAGGGTACAATGAGCAGTTCTTC.

The J gene is TRBJ2-7, the V gene TRBV14; D is undetermined. The CDR3 has 11 residues. V lost 1 base and J 4 bases, leaving 2 bases between the germline ends. Germline loops: CDR1 SGHDN, CDR2 FVKESK. This CDR3 is CASSQAYEQYF. As DNA, the CDR3 is TGTGCCAGCAGCCAAGCTTACGAGCAGTACTTC.

At least ten counts were recorded for this clone. The V and J genes are TRBV6-1 and TRBJ2-1; 7 bases align to TRBD1. Per germline, CDR1 MNHNS and CDR2 SASEGT. V lost 3 bases, J lost 4 bases, and 9 bases stayed unmatched. There are 16 residues in the CDR3. CDR3 in amino acids: CASSDGATGVYNEQFF. In DNA, the CDR3 is TGTGCCAGCAGTGACGGGGCCACAGGGGTTTACAATGAGCAGTTCTTC.

By share, this clone counts as large. DNA of the CDR3: TGCAGTGCTAGAGATCCAGGCGCTCTGGGGGAGACCCAGTACTTC. It translates to CSARDPGALGETQYF. V is TRBV20-1 and J is TRBJ2-5; no reliable D call. The germline gives CDR1 DFQATT, CDR2 SNEGSKA (reference sequence). This CDR3 comprises 15 residues. The V end was cut by 0 bases, the J end by 5 bases, with 16 bases between.

By sample fraction, this clone is medium-sized. CDR3 in DNA: TGTGCCAGCAGTGAAGGACATAGGGAATCCGGGGAGCTGTTTTTT. This gives the protein CASSEGHRESGELFF. J is TRBJ2-2 and V is TRBV6-1; D not resolved. CDR3 size: 15 residues. Germline CDR1 and CDR2: MNHNS and SASEGT. Trimming left V 1 base short and J 6 bases short, with 12 bases between.

This clone is hyperexpanded within its sample. J is TRBJ2-7 and V is TRBV12-3 or TRBV12-4; D possibly matches TRBD1 or TRBD2 (5 bases each). The CDR3 is 15 amino acids. V dropped 5 bases and J dropped 0 bases, with 14 bases sitting between them. CDR3 DNA sequence: TGTGCCAGCAGTGTGGGGTGGGGGAGCTCCTACGAGCAGTACTTC. Translation gives CASSVGWGSSYEQYF.

This clone was observed a few times. V is TRBV7-2 and J is TRBJ1-2, with 12 bases that match TRBD1. J was trimmed by 8 bases and V by 5 bases; bases with no gene match: 9. Germline V gene lookup returns CDR1 SGHTA and CDR2 FQGNSA. The CDR3 contains 15 residues. The CDR3 is CASSTSGQGAKGYTF. In nucleotides, the CDR3 is TGTGCCAGCAGCACGTCGGGACAGGGGGCGAAAGGCTACACCTTC.

The rearrangement joins TRBV6-1 to TRBJ1-6; D remains unclear. Germline assignment: CDR1 MNHNS and CDR2 SASEGT. The CDR3 consists of 13 residues. V was trimmed by 4 bases and J by 6 bases, leaving 7 bases between them. The CDR3 nucleotides are TGTGCCAGCAGTGGGACTCGTAATTCACCCCTCCACTTT. The encoded protein is CASSGTRNSPLHF.

This clone was counted between two and nine times. One end of the junction is discordant with germline, which a read error may explain. V gene TRBV19 combines with J gene TRBJ2-1, with 11 bases aligning to TRBD2. This CDR3 contains 15 residues. Looked up from germline, CDR1 is LNHDA and CDR2 is SQIVND (reference sequence). The CDR3 DNA reads as TGTGCCACTAGTATAGTGGGACTAGCGGTGAATGAGCAGTTCTTC. It encodes CATSIVGLAVNEQFF.

The chain is built from TRBV6-1 and TRBJ2-7; perhaps D is TRBD1 or TRBD2 (5 bases each). The CDR3 consists of 13 residues. Germline loops: CDR1 MNHNS, CDR2 SASEGT. Trimming left V 5 bases short and J 9 bases short, with 17 bases between. CDR3 bases: TGTGCCAGCAGTACCGGGACCAGTTCGGGGCAGTACTTC. Its protein product is CASSTGTSSGQYF.

The table lists this clone with a few counts. The rearrangement links TRBV19 to TRBJ1-2; 7 bases agree with TRBD1. Germline lookup yields CDR1 LNHDA and CDR2 SQIVND (reference sequence). V gave up 7 bases and J gave up 2 bases; unmatched junction bases: 4. The CDR3 totals 13 residues. This CDR3 reads CASTGQANYGYTF. DNA of the CDR3: TGTGCCAGTACCGGACAGGCCAACTATGGCTACACCTTC.

J is TRBJ1-6 and V is TRBV11-1; 10 bases match TRBD1. V dropped 1 base and J dropped 6; count of bases not matched to a gene: 3. This CDR3 spans 16 amino acids. Germline CDR1 SGHAT, CDR2 FQDESV (reference sequence). CDR3 in DNA: TGTGCCAGCAGCTTAGGGACAGGGGGTCCTAATTCACCCCTCCACTTT. It encodes CASSLGTGGPNSPLHF.

This clone was observed a few times. The chain links TRBV6-1 to TRBJ1-3, with TRBD1 matching 7 bases. The CDR3 length is 16 residues. CDR1 MNHNS and CDR2 SASEGT come from the germline V gene. Unmatched junction bases numbered 11, after V lost 6 bases and J lost 3 bases. In DNA form, the CDR3 reads TGTGCCAGCAGGCACAGGGGCAAGGTGAATGGAAACACCATATATTTT. This gives the protein CASRHRGKVNGNTIYF.

This clone was counted between two and nine times. CDR3 sequence: CASSESGGASNQPQHF. In DNA form, the CDR3 reads TGTGCCAGCAGTGAATCAGGGGGCGCGAGCAATCAGCCCCAGCATTTT. This chain uses TRBV6-1 with TRBJ1-5; TRBD1 matches 8 bases. Germline V gene sequence: CDR1 MNHNS, CDR2 SASEGT. The CDR3 runs to 16 residues. The junction had 4 bases not matched to a gene; V was cut back by 2 bases and J by 1 base.

The chain couples TRBV11-2 to TRBJ2-5; D gene ambiguous. The germline gives CDR1 SGHAT, CDR2 FQNNGV. The CDR3 covers 15 residues. With 1 base removed from V and 5 bases from J, the gap between germline ends came to 14 bases. The CDR3 DNA follows: TGTGCCAGCAGCTTAGGGCTGGCCGCCGGGGAGACCCAGTACTTC. Its translation is CASSLGLAAGETQYF. Full variable domain (remainder filled in from reference TRBV11-2 and TRBJ2-5): EAGVAQSPRYKIIEKRQSVAFWCNPISGHATLYWYQQILGQGPKLLIQFQNNGVVDDSQLPKDRFSAERLKGVDSTLKIQPAKLEDSAVYLCASSLGLAAGETQYFGPGTRLLVL.

This clone was seen a few times. The rearrangement uses TRBV12-3 or TRBV12-4 and TRBJ1-2; TRBD1 matches 9 bases. The CDR3 has 13 residues. V dropped 5 bases and J dropped 4; count of bases not matched to a gene: 2. Here the CDR3 DNA reads TGTGCCAGCAGTGGGACAGGGCGCTATGGCTACACCTTC. It translates to CASSGTGRYGYTF.

This clone occurred a few times. The V gene is TRBV2, the J gene TRBJ1-2; no reliable D call. Germline CDR1 reads SNHLY; CDR2 reads FYNNEI. The V end lost 4 bases, the J end lost 4 bases, and 10 bases lay between the germline ends. The CDR3 loop spans 13 amino acids. CDR3 sequence (DNA): TGTGCCAGCAGTGCAGCGGCAGTCTATGGCTACACCTTC. It is translated as CASSAAAVYGYTF.

This chain links TRBV6-1 with TRBJ2-7, with D perhaps matching TRBD1 (6 bases). Trimming removed 7 bases at V and 0 bases at J, with 22 bases between. The CDR3 length is 17 residues. The germline V gene has CDR1 MNHNS and CDR2 SASEGT. CDR3 sequence reads: CASTGQPGTKSSYEQYF. The CDR3 DNA sequence: TGTGCCAGCACTGGCCAACCCGGGACAAAGAGCTCCTACGAGCAGTACTTC.

This clone was picked up a small number of times. Within the sample, other DNA sequences also encode this same CDR3. The chain combines TRBV7-2 with TRBJ1-2; D remains ambiguous. This CDR3 has 13 residues. Germline values: CDR1 SGHTA, CDR2 FQGNSA. V was cut by 3 bases and J by 8 bases, with 13 bases left in between. Written as DNA, the CDR3 is TGTGCCAGCAGCTTTGCATGGGCGGGGGGCTACACCTTC. It yields the protein CASSFAWAGGYTF.